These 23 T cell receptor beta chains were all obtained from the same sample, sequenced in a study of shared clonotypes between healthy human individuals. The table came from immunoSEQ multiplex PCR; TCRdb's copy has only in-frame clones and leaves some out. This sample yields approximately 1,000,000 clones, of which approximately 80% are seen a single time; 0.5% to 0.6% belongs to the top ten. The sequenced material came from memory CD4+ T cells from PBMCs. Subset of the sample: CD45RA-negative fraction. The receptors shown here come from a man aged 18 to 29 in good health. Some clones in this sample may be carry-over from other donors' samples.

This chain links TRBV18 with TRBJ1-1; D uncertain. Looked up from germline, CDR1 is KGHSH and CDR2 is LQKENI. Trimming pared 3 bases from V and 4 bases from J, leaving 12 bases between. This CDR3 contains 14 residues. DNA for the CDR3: TGTGCCAGCTCACCGTCCGGACGGCTCACTGAAGCTTTCTTT. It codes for CASSPSGRLTEAFF.

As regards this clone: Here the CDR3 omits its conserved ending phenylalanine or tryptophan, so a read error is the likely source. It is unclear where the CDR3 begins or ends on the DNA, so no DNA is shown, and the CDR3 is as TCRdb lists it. The CDR3 loop reads CASSEKRPPG. The chain employs TRBV25-1 and TRBJ1-1. In germline, CDR1 is MGHDK, CDR2 SYGVNS. The CDR3 is 10 residues long, counting both termini.

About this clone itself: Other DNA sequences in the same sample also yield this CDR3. In DNA, the CDR3 is TGCGCCAGCAGCTTGGCAGGGAGTGGGACCTACGAGCAGTACTTC. Translated: CASSLAGSGTYEQYF. The chain combines TRBV5-1 with TRBJ2-7; D tentatively reads TRBD1 or TRBD2 (5 bases each). The V end lost 0 bases, the J end lost 2 bases, and 12 bases lay between the germline ends. Germline CDR1 SGHRS, CDR2 YFSETQ. The CDR3 spans 15 residues.

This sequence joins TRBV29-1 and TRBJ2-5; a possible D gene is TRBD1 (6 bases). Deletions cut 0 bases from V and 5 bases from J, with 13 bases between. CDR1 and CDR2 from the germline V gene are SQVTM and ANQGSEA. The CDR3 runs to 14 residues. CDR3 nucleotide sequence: TGCAGCGTTGAAGATCACCTTACAGGGGAGACCCAGTACTTC. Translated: CSVEDHLTGETQYF.

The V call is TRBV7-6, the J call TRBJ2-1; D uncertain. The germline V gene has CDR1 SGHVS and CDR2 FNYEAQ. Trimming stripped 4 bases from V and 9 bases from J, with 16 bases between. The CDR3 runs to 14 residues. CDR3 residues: CASSSPLRVFEQFF. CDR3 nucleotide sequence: TGTGCCAGCAGCTCCCCTTTACGGGTATTTGAGCAGTTCTTC.

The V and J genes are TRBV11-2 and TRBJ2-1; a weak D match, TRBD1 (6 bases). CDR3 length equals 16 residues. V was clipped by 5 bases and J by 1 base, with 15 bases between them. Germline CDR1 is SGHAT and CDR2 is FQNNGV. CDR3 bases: TGTGCCAGCAGCCCCGTCAGGGGACCATCCTACAATGAGCAGTTCTTC. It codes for CASSPVRGPSYNEQFF. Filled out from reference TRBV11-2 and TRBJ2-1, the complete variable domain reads EAGVAQSPRYKIIEKRQSVAFWCNPISGHATLYWYQQILGQGPKLLIQFQNNGVVDDSQLPKDRFSAERLKGVDSTLKIQPAKLEDSAVYLCASSPVRGPSYNEQFFGPGTRLTVL.

As DNA, the CDR3 is TGTGCCAGCAGTGGGTGGGGTGGTGGAAAGCCCCAAGAGACCCAGTACTTC. It codes for CASSGWGGGKPQETQYF. The chain uses TRBV2 and TRBJ2-5; D call uncertain. This CDR3 spans 17 amino acids. V was cut by 4 bases and J by 1 base, with 19 bases left in between. Germline lookup yields CDR1 SNHLY and CDR2 FYNNEI.

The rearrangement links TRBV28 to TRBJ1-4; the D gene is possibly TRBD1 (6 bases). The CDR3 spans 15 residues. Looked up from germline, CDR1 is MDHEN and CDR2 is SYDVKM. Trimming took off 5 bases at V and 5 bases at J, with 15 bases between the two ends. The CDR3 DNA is TGTGCCAGCAGTCCCATCGGGCAGGGGAATGAAAAACTGTTTTTT. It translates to CASSPIGQGNEKLFF.

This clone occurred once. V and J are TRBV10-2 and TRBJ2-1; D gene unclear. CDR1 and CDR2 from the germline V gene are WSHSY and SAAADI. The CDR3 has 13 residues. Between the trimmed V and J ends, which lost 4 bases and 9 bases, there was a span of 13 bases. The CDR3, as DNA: TGCGCCAGCAGTGCATCAGGCTCGGGTGAGCAGTTCTTC. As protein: CASSASGSGEQFF.

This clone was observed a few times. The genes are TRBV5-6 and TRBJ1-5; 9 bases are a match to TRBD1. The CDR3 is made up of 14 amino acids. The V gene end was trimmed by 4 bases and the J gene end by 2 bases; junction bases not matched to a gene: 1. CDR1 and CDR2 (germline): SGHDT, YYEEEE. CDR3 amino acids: CASSGDRGNQPQHF. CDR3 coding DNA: TGTGCCAGCAGCGGGGACAGGGGCAATCAGCCCCAGCATTTT.

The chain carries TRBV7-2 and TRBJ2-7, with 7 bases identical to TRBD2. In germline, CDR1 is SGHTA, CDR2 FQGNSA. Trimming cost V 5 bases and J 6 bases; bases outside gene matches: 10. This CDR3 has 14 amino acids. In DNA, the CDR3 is TGTGCCAGCAGCCCAAGCGGGAATCCCGCCGAGCAGTACTTC. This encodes CASSPSGNPAEQYF. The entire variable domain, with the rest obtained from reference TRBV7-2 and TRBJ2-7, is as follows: GAGVSQSPSNKVTEKGKDVELRCDPISGHTALYWYRQSLGQGLEFLIYFQGNSAPDKSGLPSDRFSAERTGGSVSTLTIQRTQQEDSAVYLCASSPSGNPAEQYFGPGTRLTVT.

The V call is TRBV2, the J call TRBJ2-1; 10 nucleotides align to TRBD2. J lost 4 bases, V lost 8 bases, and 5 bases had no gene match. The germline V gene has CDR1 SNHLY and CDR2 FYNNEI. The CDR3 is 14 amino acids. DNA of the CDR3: TGTGCCAGCGGGAGGACTAGCGGTTACAATGAGCAGTTCTTC. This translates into CASGRTSGYNEQFF.

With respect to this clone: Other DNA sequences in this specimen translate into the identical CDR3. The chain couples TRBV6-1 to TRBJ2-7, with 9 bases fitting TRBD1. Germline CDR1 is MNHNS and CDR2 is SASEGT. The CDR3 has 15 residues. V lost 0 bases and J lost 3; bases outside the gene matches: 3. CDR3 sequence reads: CASSEARDRVYEQYF. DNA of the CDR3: TGTGCCAGCAGTGAAGCGCGGGACAGGGTCTACGAGCAGTACTTC.

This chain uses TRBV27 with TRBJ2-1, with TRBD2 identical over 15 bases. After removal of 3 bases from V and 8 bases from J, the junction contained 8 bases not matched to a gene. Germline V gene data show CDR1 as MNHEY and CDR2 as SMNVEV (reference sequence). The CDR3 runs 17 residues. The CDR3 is CASSFWGTSGRRYEQFF. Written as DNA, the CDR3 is TGTGCCAGCAGTTTTTGGGGGACTAGCGGGAGGCGCTATGAGCAGTTCTTC.

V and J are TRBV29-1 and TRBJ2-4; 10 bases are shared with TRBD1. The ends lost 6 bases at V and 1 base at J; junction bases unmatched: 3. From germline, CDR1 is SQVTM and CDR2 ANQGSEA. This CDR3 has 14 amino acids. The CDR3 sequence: CSVPGQGAKNIQYF. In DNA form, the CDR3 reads TGCAGCGTACCGGGACAGGGGGCCAAAAACATTCAGTACTTC. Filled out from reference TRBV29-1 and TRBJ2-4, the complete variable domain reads SAVISQKPSRDICQRGTSLTIQCQVDSQVTMMFWYRQQPGQSLTLIATANQGSEATYESGFVIDKFPISRPNLTFSTLTVSNMSPEDSSIYLCSVPGQGAKNIQYFGAGTRLSVL.

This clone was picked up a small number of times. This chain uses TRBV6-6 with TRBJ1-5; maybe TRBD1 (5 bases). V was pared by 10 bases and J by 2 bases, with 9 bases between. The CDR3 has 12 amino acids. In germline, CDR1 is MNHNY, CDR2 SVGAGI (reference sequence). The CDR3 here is CATRDGNQPQHF. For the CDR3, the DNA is TGTGCCACAAGGGACGGCAATCAGCCCCAGCATTTT.

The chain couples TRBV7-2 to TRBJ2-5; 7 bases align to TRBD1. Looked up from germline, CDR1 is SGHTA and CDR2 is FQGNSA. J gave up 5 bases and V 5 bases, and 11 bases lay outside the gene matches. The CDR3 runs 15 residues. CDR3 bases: TGTGCCAGCAGCCCCCAGACAGGGTGGATTGAGACCCAGTACTTC. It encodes CASSPQTGWIETQYF.

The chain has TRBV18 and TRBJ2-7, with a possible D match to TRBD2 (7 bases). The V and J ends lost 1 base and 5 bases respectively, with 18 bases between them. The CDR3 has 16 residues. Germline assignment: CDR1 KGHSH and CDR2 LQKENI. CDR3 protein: CASSPRRAGTNDEQYF. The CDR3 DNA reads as TGTGCCAGCTCACCACGCCGAGCGGGGACAAACGACGAGCAGTACTTC.

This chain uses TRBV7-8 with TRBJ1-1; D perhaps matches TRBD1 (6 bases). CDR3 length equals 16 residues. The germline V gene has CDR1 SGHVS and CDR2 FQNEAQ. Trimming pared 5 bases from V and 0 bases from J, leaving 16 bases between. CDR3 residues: CASSPRPGDMNTEAFF. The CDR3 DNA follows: TGTGCCAGCAGCCCGAGACCAGGGGACATGAACACTGAAGCTTTCTTT. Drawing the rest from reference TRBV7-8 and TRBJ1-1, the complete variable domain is GAGVSQSPRYKVAKRGQDVALRCDPISGHVSLFWYQQALGQGPEFLTYFQNEAQLDKSGLPSDRFFAERPEGSVSTLKIQRTQQEDSAVYLCASSPRPGDMNTEAFFGQGTRLTVV.

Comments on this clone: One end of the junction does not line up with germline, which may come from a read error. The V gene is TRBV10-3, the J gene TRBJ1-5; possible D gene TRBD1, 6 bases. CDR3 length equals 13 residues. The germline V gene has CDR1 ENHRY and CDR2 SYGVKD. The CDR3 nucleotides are TGTGCCATCAGCCGGGACAACAATCAGCACCAGCATTTT. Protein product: CAISRDNNQHQHF.

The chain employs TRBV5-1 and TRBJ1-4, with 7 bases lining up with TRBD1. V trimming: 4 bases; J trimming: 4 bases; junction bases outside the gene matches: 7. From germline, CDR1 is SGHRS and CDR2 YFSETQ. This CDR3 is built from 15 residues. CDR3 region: CASSPGQAHNEKLFF. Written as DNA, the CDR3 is TGCGCCAGCAGCCCCGGACAGGCTCATAATGAAAAACTGTTTTTT. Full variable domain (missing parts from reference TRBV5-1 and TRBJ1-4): KAGVTQTPRYLIKTRGQQVTLSCSPISGHRSVSWYQQTPGQGLQFLFEYFSETQRNKGNFPGRFSGRQFSNSRSEMNVSTLELGDSALYLCASSPGQAHNEKLFFGSGTQLSVL.

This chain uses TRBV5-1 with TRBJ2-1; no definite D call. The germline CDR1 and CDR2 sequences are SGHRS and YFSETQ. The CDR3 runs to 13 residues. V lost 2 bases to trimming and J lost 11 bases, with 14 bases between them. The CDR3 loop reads CASSFNLVEKQFF. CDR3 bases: TGCGCCAGCAGCTTCAATCTAGTTGAAAAGCAGTTCTTC.

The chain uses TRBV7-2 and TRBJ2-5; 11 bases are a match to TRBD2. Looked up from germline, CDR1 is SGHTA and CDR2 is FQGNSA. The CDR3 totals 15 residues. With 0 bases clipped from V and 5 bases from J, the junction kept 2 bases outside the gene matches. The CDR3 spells CASSLALAGGETQYF. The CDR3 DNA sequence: TGTGCCAGCAGCTTAGCCCTAGCGGGAGGCGAGACCCAGTACTTC.